Here is one T cell receptor (beta chain) with its context. The data were taken from a study of T cell changes during pregnancy in multiple sclerosis. Trimming at V came to 3 bases and at J to 6 bases, leaving 9 bases not matched to a gene. CDR3 length: 16 residues. Germline V gene sequence: CDR1 MGHRA, CDR2 YSYEKL. The assay was immunoSEQ multiplex PCR, and TCRdb's table has in-frame clones only and misses some. The data show around 3,500 clones, 85% to 90% seen once. The input for sequencing was CD8+ T cells from peripheral blood mononuclear cells, taken in the first trimester of pregnancy. This receptor was identified in a female donor in good health, enrolled as a control in a pregnancy study. The chain uses TRBV4-1 and TRBJ2-1; 9 bases are shared with TRBD1. The CDR3 reads CASSQSTGTGPNEQFF. The DNA of the CDR3 is TGCGCCAGCAGCCAGTCAACCGGGACAGGGCCCAATGAGCAGTTCTTC.